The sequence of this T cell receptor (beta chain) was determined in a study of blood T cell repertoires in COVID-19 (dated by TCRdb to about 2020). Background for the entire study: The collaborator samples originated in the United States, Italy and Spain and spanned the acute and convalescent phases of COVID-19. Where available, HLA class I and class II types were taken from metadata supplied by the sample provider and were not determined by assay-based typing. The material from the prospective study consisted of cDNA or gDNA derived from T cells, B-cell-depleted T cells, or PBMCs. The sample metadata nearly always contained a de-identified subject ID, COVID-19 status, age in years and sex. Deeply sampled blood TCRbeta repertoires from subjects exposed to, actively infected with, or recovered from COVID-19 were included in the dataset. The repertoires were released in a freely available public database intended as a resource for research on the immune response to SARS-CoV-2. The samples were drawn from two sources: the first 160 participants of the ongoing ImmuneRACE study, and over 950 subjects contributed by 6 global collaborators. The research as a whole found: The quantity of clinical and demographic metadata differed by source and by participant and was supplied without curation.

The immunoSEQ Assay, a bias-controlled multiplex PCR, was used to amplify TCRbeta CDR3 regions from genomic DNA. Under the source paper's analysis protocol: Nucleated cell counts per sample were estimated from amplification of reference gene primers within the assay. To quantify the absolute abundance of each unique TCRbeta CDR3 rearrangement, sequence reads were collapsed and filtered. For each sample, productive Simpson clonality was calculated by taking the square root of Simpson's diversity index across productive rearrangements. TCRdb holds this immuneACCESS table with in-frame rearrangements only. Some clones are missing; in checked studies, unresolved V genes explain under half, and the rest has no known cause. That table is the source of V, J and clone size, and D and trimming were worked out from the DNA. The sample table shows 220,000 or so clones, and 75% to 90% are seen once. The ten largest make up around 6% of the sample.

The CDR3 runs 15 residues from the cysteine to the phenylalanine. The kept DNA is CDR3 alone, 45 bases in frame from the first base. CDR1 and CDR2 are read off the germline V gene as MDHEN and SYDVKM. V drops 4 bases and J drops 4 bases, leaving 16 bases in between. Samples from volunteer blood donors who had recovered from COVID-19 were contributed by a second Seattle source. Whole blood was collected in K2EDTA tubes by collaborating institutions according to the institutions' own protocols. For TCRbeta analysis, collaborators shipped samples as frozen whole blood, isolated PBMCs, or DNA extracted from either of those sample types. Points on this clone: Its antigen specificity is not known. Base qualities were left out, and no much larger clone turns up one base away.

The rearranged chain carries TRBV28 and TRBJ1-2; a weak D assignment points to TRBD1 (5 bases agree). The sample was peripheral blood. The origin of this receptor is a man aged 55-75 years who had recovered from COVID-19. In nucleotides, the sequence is TGTGCCAGCAGTTCCTACACCCTCCAGGGCTATGGCTACACCTTC. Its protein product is CASSSYTLQGYGYTF.